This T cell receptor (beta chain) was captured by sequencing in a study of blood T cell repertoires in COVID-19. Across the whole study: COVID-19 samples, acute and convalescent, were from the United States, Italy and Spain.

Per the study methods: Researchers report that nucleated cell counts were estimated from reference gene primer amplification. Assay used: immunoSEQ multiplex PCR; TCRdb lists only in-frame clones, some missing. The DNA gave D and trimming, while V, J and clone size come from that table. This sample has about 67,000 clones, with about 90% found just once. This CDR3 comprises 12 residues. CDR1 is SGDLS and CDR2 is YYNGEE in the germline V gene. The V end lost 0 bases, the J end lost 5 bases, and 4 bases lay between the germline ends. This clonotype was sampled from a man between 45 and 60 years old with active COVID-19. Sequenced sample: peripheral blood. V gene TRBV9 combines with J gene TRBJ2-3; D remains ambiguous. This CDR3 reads CASSVAQDTQYF. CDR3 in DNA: TGTGCCAGCAGCGTAGCCCAAGATACGCAGTATTTT. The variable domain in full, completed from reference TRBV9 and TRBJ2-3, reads DSGVTQTPKHLITATGQRVTLRCSPRSGDLSVYWYQQSLDQGLQFLIQYYNGEERAKGNILERFSAQQFPDLHSELNLSSLELGDSALYFCASSVAQDTQYFGPGTRLTVL.